These 13 T cell receptor beta chains originate from one sample sequenced in a study of OX40 agonist ivuxolimab in advanced cancers. Libraries were prepared by immunoSEQ multiplex PCR; TCRdb keeps only in-frame clonotypes and omits some of them. The sample has around 74,000 clones; about nine tenths are singletons. Sequenced here: CD4+ or CD8+ T cells sorted from blood, sampled in a trial of the OX40 agonist ivuxolimab. All receptors derive from an adult with an advanced solid tumor such as melanoma, head and neck, liver or kidney cancer.

This clone was observed once. CDR3 DNA sequence: TGTGCCAGCAGCCCGCGACAGGGGTACTACGAGCAGTACTTC. It is translated as CASSPRQGYYEQYF. The V gene is TRBV7-2, the J gene TRBJ2-7; 8 bases map to TRBD1. V shed 5 bases and J 3 bases; nucleotides not matched to a gene: 6. In germline, CDR1 is SGHTA, CDR2 FQGNSA. This CDR3 comprises 14 residues.

The genes are TRBV9 and TRBJ2-1, with 8 bases identical to TRBD1. J lost 4 bases, V lost 4 bases, and 4 bases had no gene match. This CDR3 has 14 amino acids. The germline CDR1 and CDR2 sequences are SGDLS and YYNGEE. CDR3 amino acids: CASSFGQGYNEQFF. The CDR3 DNA follows: TGTGCCAGCAGCTTCGGACAGGGTTACAATGAGCAGTTCTTC.

This chain joins TRBV7-2 and TRBJ1-1; D is unresolved. With 1 base removed from V and 7 bases from J, the gap between germline ends came to 13 bases. The CDR3 runs to 14 residues. The germline V gene encodes CDR1 SGHTA and CDR2 FQGNSA. The CDR3 region has the DNA TGTGCCAGCAGCTTAGGGCGGGGTATGGGTGAAGCTTTCTTT. It yields the protein CASSLGRGMGEAFF.

This chain connects TRBV18 to TRBJ1-2; D perhaps matches TRBD1 (5 bases). The CDR3 spans 13 residues. Germline CDR1 is KGHSH and CDR2 is LQKENI. The germline V and J ends were trimmed by 3 bases and 7 bases, with 12 bases remaining between them. The CDR3 DNA reads as TGTGCCAGCTCACCGGACAAGGGCCTTGGCTACACCTTC. Encoded protein: CASSPDKGLGYTF.

A few counts support this clone. The V call is TRBV6-1, the J call TRBJ1-3; the D gene is possibly TRBD1 (5 bases). Trimming cost V 2 bases and J 3 bases, with 14 bases left between them. The CDR3 has 16 residues. Germline-derived CDR1 and CDR2 are MNHNS and SASEGT. The CDR3 DNA sequence: TGTGCCAGCAGTGAATTTGCAGGGCAGGATGGAAACACCATATATTTT. Protein sequence: CASSEFAGQDGNTIYF.

V and J are TRBV21-1 and TRBJ2-7; the D segment call TRBD2 is taken from the table without a DNA check. TRBV21-1 has pseudogene status. This CDR3 is 17 amino acids long. The CDR3 sequence is CATNSPGLALNTYEQYF. In nucleotides, the CDR3 is TGTGCCACCAACTCTCCGGGACTAGCGCTGAATACCTACGAGCAGTACTTC.

CDR3: CASSQSFRGGDETQYF. CDR3 bases: TGTGCCAGCAGCCAATCCTTTCGCGGGGGTGATGAGACCCAGTACTTC. The chain recombines TRBV5-4 with TRBJ2-5; 7 positions agree with TRBD2. Losses at the gene ends were 4 bases for V and 5 bases for J; bases not matched to a gene: 14. Germline V gene data show CDR1 as SGHNT and CDR2 as YYREEE (reference sequence). The CDR3 loop spans 16 amino acids.

This clone was detected only once. This chain uses TRBV5-1 with TRBJ1-2; weak D call: TRBD1 (6 bases). The V gene lost 0 bases and the J gene lost 7 bases, with 13 bases spanning the gap. This CDR3 has 14 residues. Per germline, CDR1 SGHRS and CDR2 YFSETQ. The CDR3 loop is CASSLVAGARGYTF. CDR3 DNA: TGCGCCAGCAGCTTGGTGGCGGGGGCGCGTGGCTACACCTTC.

The chain has TRBV6-6 and TRBJ1-2; D is possibly TRBD1 (5 bases). The V and J ends lost 10 bases and 2 bases respectively, with 14 bases between them. The CDR3 extends over 13 amino acids. Per germline, CDR1 MNHNY and CDR2 SVGAGI (reference sequence). The CDR3 loop reads CATERGRNYGYTF. CDR3 nucleotides: TGTGCCACCGAGCGGGGGAGAAACTATGGCTACACCTTC.

This clone came up a few times. The V and J genes are TRBV5-6 and TRBJ2-7; 14 positions match TRBD2. V shed 6 bases and J 5 bases; nucleotides not matched to a gene: 13. The V gene's germline CDR1 is SGHDT and CDR2 YYEEEE. The CDR3 loop spans 17 amino acids. In DNA, the CDR3 is TGTGCCAGCACCTCCGGGACTAGCGGGAGAAAGTTCCACGAGCAGTACTTC. Its protein product is CASTSGTSGRKFHEQYF.

This chain joins TRBV28 and TRBJ1-3, with D maybe TRBD1 (5 bases). Trimming took off 2 bases at V and 0 bases at J, with 11 bases between the two ends. The CDR3 contains 16 residues. The germline gives CDR1 MDHEN, CDR2 SYDVKM. The CDR3 here is CASSLLKTVSGNTIYF. DNA of the CDR3: TGTGCCAGCAGTTTACTCAAGACAGTCTCTGGAAACACCATATATTTT.

This chain links TRBV6-1 with TRBJ2-7, with D perhaps assigned TRBD1 or TRBD2 (5 bases each). V was shortened by 0 bases and J by 0 bases, with 9 bases between the two germline ends. Germline loops: CDR1 MNHNS, CDR2 SASEGT. This CDR3 has 15 amino acids. The DNA for the CDR3 is TGTGCCAGCAGTGAAGCTCCAGGGAGCTCCTACGAGCAGTACTTC. Translating gives CASSEAPGSSYEQYF.

This chain's CDR3 is CASRQEENSPLHF. The CDR3 region has the DNA TGTGCCAGCAGACAGGAGGAGAATTCACCCCTCCACTTT. The V and J genes are TRBV6-1 and TRBJ1-6; D may be TRBD1 (5 bases). Deletions cut 6 bases from V and 7 bases from J, with 10 bases between. Germline-derived CDR1 and CDR2 are MNHNS and SASEGT. This CDR3 region has 13 residues.